This note documents a single T cell receptor (beta chain) sequence. The antigen is undetermined. This CDR3 is built from 14 residues. Germline V gene sequence: CDR1 DFQATT, CDR2 SNEGSKA (reference sequence). TCRdb re-called the 5' RACE reads and gives one entry per CDR3 protein, without DNA. This sample's table has a few hundred thousand distinct CDR3 sequences. It was from whole blood, with no T cell sorting, that total RNA was isolated. This sample was taken from a study of monozygotic twins with inflammatory bowel disease. Findings and caveats of the study: Nothing supported a single strong signal or clonotype that was associated with IBD.

This chain uses TRBV20-1 with TRBJ1-5. Material for sequencing was blood. This receptor was taken from a human donor with ulcerative colitis or Crohn's disease, or a healthy co-twin of an affected twin (not recorded which). The CDR3 sequence: CSARRPGYNQPQHF.